This T cell receptor beta chain was identified in a study of pediatric ulcerative colitis. Whole-study findings and limits: All ulcerative colitis patients, but no controls, carried a couple of rectal clonotypes.

The CDR3 covers 13 residues. In germline, CDR1 is GTSNPN, CDR2 SVGIG (reference sequence). The germline V and J ends were trimmed by 3 bases and 0 bases, with 8 bases remaining between them. Rectal tissue came from one to two pinch biopsies taken at colonoscopy. No immunosuppressive drugs were given to ulcerative colitis patients before diagnostic colonoscopy. With respect to this clone: The antigen remains unidentified.

The repertoire was sequenced with immunoSEQ multiplex PCR; TCRdb's copy has only in-frame clones and lacks some. The sample comprises 20,000 to 25,000 clones, around 69% of which are singletons, and about a sixth rests with the top ten. The chain is built from TRBV30 and TRBJ1-1; D gene unclear. This TCR was sampled from a boy younger than 18 with severe ulcerative colitis. The sequenced sample was gut tissue. The CDR3 region is CAWSVDLNTEAFF. The DNA for the CDR3 is TGTGCCTGGAGCGTAGACTTGAACACTGAAGCTTTCTTT.